A selection of T cell receptor beta chains follows, all from one sample in a study of blood T cell repertoires in COVID-19. Here immunoSEQ multiplex PCR was the method, and the copy in TCRdb shows in-frame clones only, minus some. Of 350,000 to 400,000 clones in the sample, 85% to 90% were seen once. Sequencing was performed on PBMCs or T cells enriched from blood (not recorded which). All receptors come from a man between 18 and 35 years old who had recovered from COVID-19. The CDR3 runs from the conserved cysteine through the conserved F or W. Clone size is shown for a subset of rows, as once, few, many or a class of expanded clone.

clone size	J gene	V gene	CDR3 protein
NA	TRBJ2-1	TRBV18	CASSPRTGSYNEQFF
NA	TRBJ1-1	TRBV19	CASSISENTEAFF
NA	TRBJ2-1	TRBV19	CASALLSGPYNEQFF
NA	TRBJ2-7	TRBV6-5	CASTKGGQGQFEQYF
NA	TRBJ1-3	TRBV9	CASSVASLGNTIYF
NA	TRBJ1-4	TRBV4-1	CASSQGDRDEKLFF
NA	TRBJ2-2	TRBV12-5	CASGLGLAGTGELFF
NA	TRBJ1-5	TRBV7-2	CASSLVGNRGDQPQHF
once	TRBJ2-3	TRBV3-1/TRBV3-2	CASSQMGTDTDTQYF
NA	TRBJ1-3	TRBV6-1	CASSDKTESGNTIYF
NA	TRBJ2-2	TRBV6-2/TRBV6-3	CASSLQGYTGELFF
NA	TRBJ2-3	TRBV4-1	CASSQAPTGISTDTQYF
NA	TRBJ2-2	TRBV2	CASRAGDSNTGELFF
NA	TRBJ1-2	TRBV28	CATYRGQRDGYTF